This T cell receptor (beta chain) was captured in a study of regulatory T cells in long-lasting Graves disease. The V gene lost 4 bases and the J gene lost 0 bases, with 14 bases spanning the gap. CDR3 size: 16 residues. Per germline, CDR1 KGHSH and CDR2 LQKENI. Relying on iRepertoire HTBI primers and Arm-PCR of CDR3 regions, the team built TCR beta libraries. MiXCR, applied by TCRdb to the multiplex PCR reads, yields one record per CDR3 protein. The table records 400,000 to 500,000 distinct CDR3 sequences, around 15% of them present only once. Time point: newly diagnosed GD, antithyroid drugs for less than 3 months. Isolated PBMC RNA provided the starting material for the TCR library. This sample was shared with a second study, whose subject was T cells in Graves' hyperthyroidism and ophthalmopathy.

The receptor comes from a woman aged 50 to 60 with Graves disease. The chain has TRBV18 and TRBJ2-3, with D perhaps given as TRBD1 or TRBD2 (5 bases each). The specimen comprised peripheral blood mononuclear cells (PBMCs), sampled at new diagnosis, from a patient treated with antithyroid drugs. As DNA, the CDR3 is TGTGCCAGCTCACGCAGGGAGTCGATGAGCACAGATACGCAGTATTTT. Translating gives CASSRRESMSTDTQYF.